This T cell receptor (beta chain) originates from a study of beta chain features in type 1 diabetes. Study outcomes and limitations: When Type 1 diabetes patients were examined, their TCRB CDR3s proved moderately but significantly shorter in all four CD4+ subsets. More deletions and fewer insertions at VDJ junctions were seen in type 1 diabetes patients. The question left open here concerned HLA type influencing TCRB rearrangement.

TCRB transcripts that were expressed got sequenced, as all of the isolated RNA had been reverse transcribed. Some clones are missing from TCRdb's copy, which holds only in-frame ones; the method was immunoSEQ multiplex PCR. The sample carries 850,000 to 900,000 clones, under 20% recorded once. There are 14 residues in the CDR3. CDR1 is LNHNV and CDR2 is YYDKDF in the germline V gene (reference sequence). V lost 4 bases and J lost 6, with 15 bases in between. Roughly 100 mL of blood, on average, came from one heparinised draw per donor. Only a few counts were recorded for this clone. Its matching antigen is unknown.

The sequence derives from a woman aged 18-29 years in good health. Sequences were obtained from naive CD4+ T cells from blood. The chain links TRBV15 to TRBJ2-5; TRBD2 might be the D (6 bases). The CDR3 loop reads CATSKGGTEKTQYF. Here the CDR3 DNA reads TGTGCCACCAGCAAAGGCGGGACGGAAAAGACCCAGTACTTC.